The 20 T cell receptor beta chains in this list originate from one sample, sequenced in a study of T-cell reconstitution after alpha-beta-depleted transplantation in children. Preparing the TCRbeta library involved the use of unique molecular identifiers. One entry per CDR3 protein, called by TCRdb with MiXCR from the PCR reads. Altogether fewer than 550,000 distinct CDR3 sequences are present, approximately 10% being singletons, with the ten largest covering roughly 5.1%. Sample: PBMCs from the stem cell graft donor, taken from the stem cell graft. The receptors derive from a human donor who donated a stem cell graft to a child with acute myeloid leukemia.

This chain uses TRBV5-1 with TRBJ2-1; 10 bases line up with TRBD2. Germline lookup yields CDR1 SGHRS and CDR2 YFSETQ. This CDR3 has 15 amino acids. V lost 4 bases and J lost 3; bases outside the gene matches: 4. CDR3 bases: TGCGCCAGCAGCATACTAGCGGGGAACTACAATGAGCAGTTCTTC. Protein: CASSILAGNYNEQFF. Supplemented by reference TRBV5-1 and TRBJ2-1, the full variable domain reads KAGVTQTPRYLIKTRGQQVTLSCSPISGHRSVSWYQQTPGQGLQFLFEYFSETQRNKGNFPGRFSGRQFSNSRSEMNVSTLELGDSALYLCASSILAGNYNEQFFGPGTRLTVL.

V gene TRBV5-1 combines with J gene TRBJ2-1, with D possibly matching TRBD1 (5 bases). Germline V gene data show CDR1 as SGHRS and CDR2 as YFSETQ. The CDR3 has 14 amino acids. V lost 1 base, J lost 5 bases, and 10 bases lay in between. CDR3 sequence: CASSLFQGNNEQFF. The CDR3 nucleotides are TGCGCCAGCAGCTTGTTCCAGGGTAACAATGAGCAGTTCTTC.

The sample holds many counts of this clonotype. The chain has TRBV18 and TRBJ2-5, with D hard to call. Per the germline V gene, CDR1 is KGHSH and CDR2 is LQKENI. This CDR3 region has 14 residues. The V end was cut by 3 bases, the J end by 0 bases, with 8 bases between. The chain's CDR3 is CASSPESYQETQYF. The CDR3, as DNA: TGTGCCAGCTCACCGGAGTCATACCAAGAGACCCAGTACTTC. Complete variable domain (other parts from reference TRBV18 and TRBJ2-5): NAGVMQNPRHLVRRRGQEARLRCSPMKGHSHVYWYRQLPEEGLKFMVYLQKENIIDESGMPKERFSAEFPKEGPSILRIQQVVRGDSAAYFCASSPESYQETQYFGPGTRLLVL.

With respect to this clonotype: A much larger clone lies a single base off, so this may be a read error. The chain joins TRBV6-1 to TRBJ2-5, with D perhaps matching TRBD2 (6 bases). The CDR3 contains 14 residues. Germline V gives CDR1 MNHNS, CDR2 SASEGT. Between the trimmed V and J ends, which lost 2 bases and 2 bases, there was a span of 9 bases. Here the CDR3 reads CASSELGTQETQYF. The DNA of the CDR3 is TGTGCCAGCAGTGAATTGGGGACTCAAGAGACCCAGTACTTC.

This clonotype was detected ten times or more. J is TRBJ2-4 and V is TRBV7-9; no definite D call. The V and J ends lost 0 bases and 3 bases respectively, with 12 bases between them. CDR3 size: 16 residues. Germline CDR1 SEHNR, CDR2 FQNEAQ (reference sequence). The CDR3 here is CASSLAETLGKNIQYF. The CDR3 DNA reads as TGTGCCAGCAGCTTAGCGGAGACATTGGGCAAAAACATTCAGTACTTC.

The chain links TRBV7-9 to TRBJ2-1, with D maybe TRBD1 (5 bases). This CDR3 has 14 residues. Germline loops: CDR1 SEHNR, CDR2 FQNEAQ (reference sequence). Trimming took off 10 bases at V and 2 bases at J, with 15 bases between the two ends. This CDR3 reads CATTTRTTYNEQFF. For the CDR3, the DNA is TGTGCCACCACGACCCGGACAACCTACAATGAGCAGTTCTTC.

The chain uses TRBV12-5 and TRBJ2-1; D is uncertain. Per the germline V gene, CDR1 is LGHNT and CDR2 is FRNRAP. Trimming removed 7 bases from V and 1 base from J, with 11 bases in between. The CDR3 totals 14 residues. CDR3 region: CASADGLSYNEQFF. CDR3 in DNA: TGTGCTAGTGCCGATGGCTTATCCTACAATGAGCAGTTCTTC.

V is TRBV5-1 and J is TRBJ2-1, with D possibly matching TRBD2 (5 bases). The length of the CDR3 is 15 residues. Germline loops: CDR1 SGHRS, CDR2 YFSETQ. Trimming stripped 2 bases from V and 4 bases from J, with 13 bases between. The CDR3 loop is CASSFVTGNYNEQFF. The CDR3 DNA is TGCGCCAGCAGCTTTGTAACGGGGAATTACAATGAGCAGTTCTTC. Full variable domain (missing parts from reference TRBV5-1 and TRBJ2-1): KAGVTQTPRYLIKTRGQQVTLSCSPISGHRSVSWYQQTPGQGLQFLFEYFSETQRNKGNFPGRFSGRQFSNSRSEMNVSTLELGDSALYLCASSFVTGNYNEQFFGPGTRLTVL.

The V gene is TRBV20-1, the J gene TRBJ1-2, with no clear D. Germline V gives CDR1 DFQATT, CDR2 SNEGSKA (reference sequence). This CDR3 is built from 13 residues. V was pared by 0 bases and J by 6 bases, with 11 bases between. The CDR3 DNA reads as TGCAGTGCTAGAGATCTTTGGGCAAATGGCTACACCTTC. Amino acid sequence: CSARDLWANGYTF.

This clonotype was seen many times. V usage is TRBV10-1 and J usage is TRBJ1-5; D gene ambiguous. This CDR3 is 13 amino acids long. The V gene's germline CDR1 is WNHNN and CDR2 SYGVQD (reference sequence). The germline V and J ends were trimmed by 0 bases and 7 bases, with 7 bases remaining between them. Written as DNA, the CDR3 is TGCGCCAGCAGTGAGTCCGCCAGGCAGCCCCAGCATTTT. It encodes CASSESARQPQHF.

Turning to this clonotype: The junction does not match germline at one end; this may be a read error. This sequence joins TRBV6-2 or TRBV6-3 and TRBJ2-2; D not resolved. Germline V CDR1 and CDR2: MNHEY, SVGEGT. The CDR3 is 18 residues long. The CDR3 region has the DNA TGTGCCAGCATTTACGATCCACGGATGGAGTGGAACACCGGGGAGCTGTTTTTT. Protein sequence: CASIYDPRMEWNTGELFF.

The CDR3 protein is CASSLGRGRNQPQHF. For the CDR3, the DNA is TGTGCCAGCAGTTTGGGCAGGGGGCGTAATCAGCCCCAGCATTTT. The rearrangement links TRBV12-3 or TRBV12-4 to TRBJ1-5; 8 bases map to TRBD1. The V segment lost 3 bases and the J segment 4 bases; nucleotides outside the gene matches: 5. The length of the CDR3 is 15 residues.

This clonotype has only a few counts. The gene calls are TRBV27 and TRBJ2-3, with a possible D match to TRBD1 (6 bases). CDR3 length: 17 residues. The germline V and J ends were trimmed by 6 bases and 0 bases, with 19 bases remaining between them. Germline CDR1 reads MNHEY; CDR2 reads SMNVEV (reference sequence). CDR3 residues: CASSPLPGQKSTDTQYF. CDR3 DNA: TGTGCCAGCAGCCCACTTCCGGGACAAAAGAGCACAGATACGCAGTATTTT.

This clonotype was detected many times. The rearrangement joins TRBV20-1 to TRBJ2-5, with 8 bases that match TRBD1. The V gene's germline CDR1 is DFQATT and CDR2 SNEGSKA (reference sequence). V was clipped by 3 bases and J by 4 bases; unmatched bases: 7. The CDR3 contains 14 residues. The CDR3 spells CSARAGGITETQYF. As DNA, the CDR3 is TGCAGTGCTAGGGCAGGGGGCATAACAGAGACCCAGTACTTC.

This clonotype was observed a handful of times. The rearrangement uses TRBV10-3 and TRBJ2-3; 7 bases agree with TRBD1. CDR1 is ENHRY, CDR2 SYGVKD, per germline. The CDR3 consists of 15 residues. V lost 4 bases and J lost 2; bases outside the gene matches: 6. The CDR3 bases are TGTGCCATCAGTGTGAACAGGGGTTCCACAGATACGCAGTATTTT. It codes for CAISVNRGSTDTQYF.

This chain connects TRBV20-1 to TRBJ2-5; perhaps D is TRBD1 or TRBD2 (6 bases each). V shed 7 bases and J shed 2 bases, with 11 bases lying between them. Germline CDR1 reads DFQATT; CDR2 reads SNEGSKA (reference sequence). The CDR3 is 12 amino acids. This CDR3 is CSGGASQETQYF. The CDR3 DNA sequence: TGCAGTGGGGGGGCATCACAAGAGACCCAGTACTTC.

The chain employs TRBV6-6 and TRBJ2-1; D is unclear. Per the germline V gene, CDR1 is MNHNY and CDR2 is SVGAGI (reference sequence). The CDR3 spans 12 residues. The V gene lost 6 bases and the J gene lost 10 bases, with 13 bases spanning the gap. The CDR3 protein is CASSPPLEEQFF. CDR3 DNA sequence: TGTGCCAGCAGCCCCCCCCTCGAGGAGCAGTTCTTC.

This clonotype has at least ten counts. The gene calls are TRBV9 and TRBJ1-1, with D hard to call. V gave up 1 base and J gave up 8 bases, with 15 bases separating them. The CDR3 is 14 amino acids. Germline CDR1 SGDLS, CDR2 YYNGEE. The CDR3: CASSVSARAGEAFF. The CDR3 nucleotides are TGTGCCAGCAGCGTATCGGCACGTGCCGGCGAAGCTTTCTTT.

The chain joins TRBV5-1 to TRBJ2-5, with TRBD2 matching 8 bases. V gave up 2 bases and J gave up 7 bases; unmatched junction bases: 10. The CDR3 contains 15 residues. Germline V gene lookup returns CDR1 SGHRS and CDR2 YFSETQ. The CDR3 sequence is CASSFAGLESGTQYF. CDR3 bases: TGCGCCAGCAGCTTTGCGGGACTAGAATCCGGGACCCAGTACTTC.

This clonotype showed up many times. V gene TRBV20-1 combines with J gene TRBJ2-3; 14 bases map to TRBD2. Germline V lookup: CDR1 DFQATT, CDR2 SNEGSKA (reference sequence). This CDR3 contains 14 residues. Trimming at V came to 5 bases and at J to 5 bases, leaving 3 bases not matched to a gene. The CDR3 nucleotides read TGCAGTGCTGTCGGGACTAGCGGGAGAGATACGCAGTATTTT. Encoded protein: CSAVGTSGRDTQYF.